The 9 T cell receptor beta chains presented below share a single source sample, sequenced in a study of cytomegalovirus exposure and HLA in healthy donors. Assay used: immunoSEQ multiplex PCR; TCRdb lists only in-frame clones, some missing. The sample records approximately 160,000 clones, roughly 96% being singletons. Material: PBMCs. These TCRs come from a young woman in good health and CMV-seronegative.

The chain joins TRBV4-1 to TRBJ2-7, with TRBD1 matching over 7 bases. V was clipped by 0 bases and J by 2 bases; unmatched bases: 7. CDR3 length: 16 residues. The V gene's germline CDR1 is MGHRA and CDR2 YSYEKL. CDR3 sequence: CASSQDSDRVAYEQYF. The CDR3 bases are TGCGCCAGCAGCCAAGACTCCGACAGGGTAGCCTACGAGCAGTACTTC.

V and J are TRBV7-2 and TRBJ1-5; D is undetermined. In germline, CDR1 is SGHTA, CDR2 FQGNSA. CDR3 size: 15 residues. V dropped 5 bases and J dropped 2 bases, with 13 bases sitting between them. The CDR3 loop is CASSPGDGGNQPQHF. Here the CDR3 DNA reads TGTGCCAGCAGCCCCGGTGATGGAGGCAATCAGCCCCAGCATTTT.

V usage is TRBV6-5 and J usage is TRBJ2-7; 12 positions match TRBD2. The V gene's germline CDR1 is MNHEY and CDR2 SVGAGI. V trimming: 2 bases; J trimming: 4 bases; junction bases outside the gene matches: 3. CDR3 length: 15 residues. CDR3 in DNA: TGTGCCAGCAGTTACCCGACTAGCGGGGGATACGAGCAGTACTTC. It translates to CASSYPTSGGYEQYF.

The chain combines TRBV7-9 with TRBJ1-5; no firm D call. The CDR3 totals 15 residues. The V end was cut by 1 base, the J end by 3 bases, with 10 bases between. Germline CDR1 and CDR2: SEHNR and FQNEAQ (reference sequence). The CDR3 region is CASSLDGRLNQPQHF. DNA of the CDR3: TGTGCCAGCAGCTTAGATGGGAGACTCAATCAGCCCCAGCATTTT.

The J gene is TRBJ1-4, the V gene TRBV6-6; D is undetermined. From germline, CDR1 is MNHNY and CDR2 SVGAGI (reference sequence). Trimming pared 8 bases from V and 10 bases from J, leaving 17 bases between. The CDR3 extends over 13 amino acids. The CDR3, as DNA: TGTGCCAGCCTACCCTCCGATGTCGGAAAACTGTTTTTT. It encodes CASLPSDVGKLFF.

V gene TRBV19 combines with J gene TRBJ2-3, with a possible D match to TRBD1 (6 bases). The CDR3 runs 14 residues. The germline V gene encodes CDR1 LNHDA and CDR2 SQIVND (reference sequence). V was shortened by 6 bases and J by 2 bases, with 12 bases between the two germline ends. The CDR3 DNA is TGTGCCAGTAGCCGGGACACCACCACAGATACGCAGTATTTT. The encoded protein is CASSRDTTTDTQYF.

This chain links TRBV11-2 with TRBJ1-1, with D uncertain. V dropped 2 bases and J dropped 1 base, with 11 bases sitting between them. This CDR3 is 15 amino acids long. The V gene's germline CDR1 is SGHAT and CDR2 FQNNGV. Here the CDR3 DNA reads TGTGCCAGCAGCTTATTTAGATTTGGGAACACTGAAGCTTTCTTT. Translated: CASSLFRFGNTEAFF.

This rearrangement joins TRBV28 to TRBJ1-2; D is unclear. The CDR3 totals 12 residues. Per germline, CDR1 MDHEN and CDR2 SYDVKM. V was shortened by 6 bases and J by 4 bases, with 9 bases between the two germline ends. The CDR3 DNA sequence: TGTGCCAGCAGCTCAGGTGCCTATGGCTACACCTTC. It is translated as CASSSGAYGYTF.

This clone showed up just once. The rearrangement joins TRBV2 to TRBJ2-2; 13 bases align to TRBD2. Trimming cost V 6 bases and J 0 bases; bases outside gene matches: 4. This CDR3 region has 17 residues. Germline assignment: CDR1 SNHLY and CDR2 FYNNEI. The CDR3 region is CASRRTSGGSNTGELFF. The CDR3 nucleotides read TGTGCCAGCAGGAGGACTAGCGGGGGATCGAACACCGGGGAGCTGTTTTTT.